The rows below give T cell receptor beta chains drawn from one sample of a study of CD8+ T cells in alopecia areata. Profiled with immunoSEQ multiplex PCR; TCRdb holds only in-frame clones, not every one. The sample contains some 120,000 clones, about three fifths of which appear only once. The sample consisted of CD8+ T cells sorted from blood, taken at week 24, from a patient treated with tofacitinib. The receptors were sampled from a human donor with alopecia areata. CDR3s include the opening cysteine and the closing phenylalanine or tryptophan. A D gene is named only where the DNA matches it firmly. Only some rows state a clone size, as once, few, many or a class for expanded clones.

v_call	j_call	clone_size	d_call	cdr3_nt	cdr3_aa
TRBV5-1	TRBJ1-1	.	.	TGCGCCAGCAGCCCAAGAGGGGGAGAGTTGAACACTGAAGCTTTCTTT	CASSPRGGELNTEAFF
TRBV29-1	TRBJ2-1	few	TRBD2	TGCAGCGTTCACGGACTAGCGGGGGGGCCTTTGGATGAGCAGTTCTTC	CSVHGLAGGPLDEQFF
TRBV30	TRBJ2-1	once	.	TGTGCCTGGAGTGCAGGGGTCAATGAGCAGTTCTTC	CAWSAGVNEQFF
TRBV10-3	TRBJ2-3	.	.	TGTGCCATCAGTGAGTTACAGGCGCACACAGATACGCAGTATTTT	CAISELQAHTDTQYF
TRBV19	TRBJ1-6	.	TRBD1	TGTGCCGCCCAGGGACAGGCAAATTCACCCCTCCACTTT	CAAQGQANSPLHF
TRBV4-3	TRBJ1-6	.	.	TGCGCCAGCAGCCAACGAGGGTATGAGCGGGCGTCACCCCTCCACTTT	CASSQRGYERASPLHF
TRBV6-5	TRBJ1-2	.	TRBD1	TGTGCCACACAGGGGGCGGCTGGCTACACCTTC	CATQGAAGYTF
TRBV13	TRBJ2-7	.	TRBD2	TGTGCCAGTACCGGACTAGCGGGGGCCTACGAGCAGTACTTC	CASTGLAGAYEQYF
TRBV29-1	TRBJ1-5	.	TRBD1	TGCAGCGTTGCAGGGGGGTCCGGTCAGCCCCAGCATTTT	CSVAGGSGQPQHF
TRBV6-5	TRBJ1-1	.	.	TGTGCCAGCAGTTCACCACGGGAGGGGGGCACTGAAGCTTTCTTT	CASSSPREGGTEAFF
TRBV5-6	TRBJ1-5	.	.	TGTGCCAGCAGTTTTACAGGCTCTCAGCCCCAGCATTTT	CASSFTGSQPQHF
TRBV7-9	TRBJ1-5	.	TRBD1	TGTGCCAGCAGCCCGCAGGGGGCGGGTCAGCCCCAGCATTTT	CASSPQGAGQPQHF